Following are 25 T cell receptor beta chains from one sample sequenced in a study of blood T cell repertoires in COVID-19. The repertoire was sequenced with immunoSEQ multiplex PCR; TCRdb's copy has only in-frame clones and lacks some. The sample records 400,000 to 550,000 clones, about 85% being singletons. The material sequenced was PBMCs or T cells enriched from blood (not recorded which). Receptors originate from a woman in her late teens or twenties with acute COVID-19.

This clone was recorded only once. The rearrangement uses TRBV30 and TRBJ2-1; 9 bases agree with TRBD2. Germline V gene data show CDR1 as GTSNPN and CDR2 as SVGIG (reference sequence). The CDR3 covers 14 residues. Trimming at V came to 1 base and at J to 4 bases, leaving 2 bases not matched to a gene. CDR3 in DNA: TGTGCCTGGAGTGGACTAGCGGTATACAATGAGCAGTTCTTC. It codes for CAWSGLAVYNEQFF.

A remark on this clone: Other DNA sequences from this sample encode an identical CDR3 as well. V is TRBV7-9 and J is TRBJ1-1; TRBD1 matches 7 bases. The germline V gene has CDR1 SEHNR and CDR2 FQNEAQ (reference sequence). Losses at the gene ends were 5 bases for V and 4 bases for J; bases not matched to a gene: 7. This CDR3 is 14 amino acids long. This chain's CDR3 is CASSRTGVRTEAFF. In nucleotides, the CDR3 is TGTGCCAGCAGCCGTACAGGGGTACGCACTGAAGCTTTCTTT.

V gene TRBV5-5 combines with J gene TRBJ1-2; D call uncertain. The V and J ends lost 3 bases and 7 bases respectively, with 25 bases between them. This CDR3 is 17 amino acids long. Germline values: CDR1 SGHKS, CDR2 YYEKEE (reference sequence). CDR3 DNA sequence: TGTGCCAGCAGCTGGACCACGTCGGACTACCGAAGTGGTGGCTACACCTTC. Amino acids: CASSWTTSDYRSGGYTF.

The chain carries TRBV27 and TRBJ2-3; possibly TRBD2 for D (5 bases). The CDR3 has 16 amino acids. Germline values: CDR1 MNHEY, CDR2 SMNVEV (reference sequence). V lost 5 bases, J lost 1 base, and 16 bases lay in between. CDR3 DNA: TGTGCCAGCAGTCCGCCGGGTAGCGCGGGCACAGATACGCAGTATTTT. As protein: CASSPPGSAGTDTQYF.

The rearrangement uses TRBV18 and TRBJ2-1; D unclear. V lost 3 bases and J 3 bases, leaving 9 bases between the germline ends. The CDR3 runs to 14 residues. Germline assignment: CDR1 KGHSH and CDR2 LQKENI. In nucleotides, the CDR3 is TGTGCCAGCTCACCCGCCGGAGTCTACAATGAGCAGTTCTTC. Its protein is CASSPAGVYNEQFF.

This clone appeared once. The rearrangement links TRBV6-5 to TRBJ2-1, with 7 bases aligning to TRBD1. Trimming removed 6 bases from V and 1 base from J; junction bases left unmatched: 3. CDR3 length: 14 amino acids. Looked up from germline, CDR1 is MNHEY and CDR2 is SVGAGI. The chain's CDR3 is CASSQTGSYNEQFF. The CDR3 DNA reads TGTGCCAGCAGCCAGACAGGGTCCTACAATGAGCAGTTCTTC.

The chain joins TRBV6-5 to TRBJ2-5; D is perhaps TRBD1 (6 bases). This CDR3 has 13 residues. The germline V and J ends were trimmed by 4 bases and 5 bases, with 11 bases remaining between them. Germline V gene lookup returns CDR1 MNHEY and CDR2 SVGAGI. CDR3 amino acids: CASSSGQMETQYF. The CDR3 DNA reads TGTGCCAGCAGTTCAGGACAGATGGAGACCCAGTACTTC.

This chain links TRBV6-5 with TRBJ1-5; D is uncertain. This CDR3 region has 12 residues. Trimming stripped 5 bases from V and 2 bases from J, with 4 bases between. The germline V gene has CDR1 MNHEY and CDR2 SVGAGI. The CDR3 sequence: CASSTRNQPQHF. Written as DNA, the CDR3 is TGTGCCAGCAGTACTCGCAATCAGCCCCAGCATTTT.

This clone was found once. The V call is TRBV7-9, the J call TRBJ2-2; 8 nucleotides match TRBD2. The junction had 8 bases not matched to a gene; V was cut back by 4 bases and J by 7 bases. The V gene's germline CDR1 is SEHNR and CDR2 FQNEAQ (reference sequence). The CDR3 length is 15 residues. The CDR3 is CASSWGLVFDGELFF. CDR3 sequence (DNA): TGTGCCAGCAGCTGGGGACTAGTTTTTGACGGGGAGCTGTTTTTT.

The genes are TRBV18 and TRBJ2-3, with D possibly being TRBD2 (6 bases). CDR3 length equals 15 residues. Looked up from germline, CDR1 is KGHSH and CDR2 is LQKENI. The germline V and J ends were trimmed by 1 base and 1 base, with 9 bases remaining between them. The CDR3 DNA follows: TGTGCCAGCTCACCACAGTGGGAGGGCACAGATACGCAGTATTTT. It translates to CASSPQWEGTDTQYF.

The V call is TRBV9, the J call TRBJ1-2; TRBD1 agrees at 7 bases. The J segment lost 5 bases and the V segment lost 4 bases, leaving 11 bases of the junction unmatched. CDR1 and CDR2 (germline): SGDLS, YYNGEE. The CDR3 has 15 amino acids. Written as DNA, the CDR3 is TGTGCCAGCAGCACGGGCCTGGAGGGGGCGTATGGCTACACCTTC. It codes for CASSTGLEGAYGYTF. Supplemented by reference TRBV9 and TRBJ1-2, the full variable domain reads DSGVTQTPKHLITATGQRVTLRCSPRSGDLSVYWYQQSLDQGLQFLIQYYNGEERAKGNILERFSAQQFPDLHSELNLSSLELGDSALYFCASSTGLEGAYGYTFGSGTRLTVV.

The CDR3 nucleotides read TGTGCCAGCAGCTTAGACGGGAGTTACAATGAGCAGTTCTTC. It codes for CASSLDGSYNEQFF. The chain links TRBV7-8 to TRBJ2-1; possibly TRBD2 for D (6 bases). The V end was cut by 1 base, the J end by 4 bases, with 8 bases between. The CDR3 spans 14 residues. CDR1 SGHVS and CDR2 FQNEAQ come from the germline V gene. The full variable domain, completed using reference TRBV7-8 and TRBJ2-1, is GAGVSQSPRYKVAKRGQDVALRCDPISGHVSLFWYQQALGQGPEFLTYFQNEAQLDKSGLPSDRFFAERPEGSVSTLKIQRTQQEDSAVYLCASSLDGSYNEQFFGPGTRLTVL.

The chain combines TRBV29-1 with TRBJ2-6; TRBD1 matches 8 bases. Trimming removed 4 bases from V and 8 bases from J; junction bases left unmatched: 4. Looked up from germline, CDR1 is SQVTM and CDR2 is ANQGSEA. The CDR3 covers 13 residues. The CDR3 here is CSVVGQGTNVLTF. The CDR3 DNA sequence: TGCAGCGTTGTCGGACAGGGCACCAACGTCCTGACTTTC. The whole variable domain, remainder taken from reference TRBV29-1 and TRBJ2-6, is SAVISQKPSRDICQRGTSLTIQCQVDSQVTMMFWYRQQPGQSLTLIATANQGSEATYESGFVIDKFPISRPNLTFSTLTVSNMSPEDSSIYLCSVVGQGTNVLTFGAGSRLTVL.

The chain couples TRBV3-1 (or the pseudogene TRBV3-2) to TRBJ2-2; no clear D. The CDR3 runs 14 residues. Germline loops: CDR1 LGHDT, CDR2 YNNKEL (reference sequence). Trimming cost V 0 bases and J 7 bases, with 9 bases left between them. The CDR3 loop reads CASSQDGTGGELFF. The CDR3 DNA reads as TGTGCCAGCAGCCAAGATGGAACGGGCGGGGAGCTGTTTTTT.

This chain uses TRBV28 with TRBJ2-1; 12 positions agree with TRBD2. Germline-derived CDR1 and CDR2 are MDHEN and SYDVKM. V shed 6 bases, J shed 5 bases, and the junction held 5 bases outside the gene matches. The CDR3 covers 15 residues. Here the CDR3 DNA reads TGTGCCAGCAGGATGACTAGCGGGAGCCACAATGAGCAGTTCTTC. Translated, it gives CASRMTSGSHNEQFF. The variable domain in full, completed from reference TRBV28 and TRBJ2-1, reads DVKVTQSSRYLVKRTGEKVFLECVQDMDHENMFWYRQDPGLGLRLIYFSYDVKMKEKGDIPEGYSVSREKKERFSLILESASTNQTSMYLCASRMTSGSHNEQFFGPGTRLTVL.

The table lists this clone with a count of one. The rearrangement uses TRBV7-2 and TRBJ2-7; 12 bases fit TRBD2. Trimming took 4 bases from V and 3 from J; bases not matched to a gene: 4. The CDR3 is 15 residues long. The germline V gene encodes CDR1 SGHTA and CDR2 FQGNSA. The CDR3 bases are TGTGCCAGCAGCTCGACTAGCGGGAGCGGCTACGAGCAGTACTTC. Translating gives CASSSTSGSGYEQYF.

The chain carries TRBV19 and TRBJ1-1, with 8 positions matching TRBD1. The V gene's germline CDR1 is LNHDA and CDR2 SQIVND (reference sequence). The CDR3 sequence is 16 residues long. The V segment lost 3 bases and the J segment 6 bases; nucleotides outside the gene matches: 12. The CDR3 here is CASSMPPNQGAAEAFF. DNA of the CDR3: TGTGCCAGTAGTATGCCCCCTAATCAGGGGGCCGCTGAAGCTTTCTTT.

The gene calls are TRBV30 and TRBJ1-5, with 8 bases that match TRBD1. CDR1 and CDR2 from the germline V gene are GTSNPN and SVGIG (reference sequence). This CDR3 is built from 15 residues. With V trimmed by 3 bases and J by 6 bases, 10 bases remained unmatched. The CDR3 coding sequence is TGTGCCTGGAGACTTGGGACAGGTATAGGTCAGCCCCAGCATTTT. Amino acid sequence: CAWRLGTGIGQPQHF.

The rearrangement joins TRBV7-9 to TRBJ1-5; maybe TRBD1 (5 bases). Germline V gives CDR1 SEHNR, CDR2 FQNEAQ (reference sequence). This CDR3 spans 14 amino acids. Trimming shortened V by 5 bases and J by 6 bases, and 14 bases separated the two germline ends. CDR3 loop: CASSPAGLSQPQHF. The CDR3 region has the DNA TGTGCCAGCAGCCCGGCAGGGTTAAGTCAGCCCCAGCATTTT.

V is TRBV29-1 and J is TRBJ2-5; TRBD1 agrees at 9 bases. Per the germline V gene, CDR1 is SQVTM and CDR2 is ANQGSEA. There are 14 residues in the CDR3. Trimming took 4 bases from V and 4 from J; bases not matched to a gene: 7. The CDR3 coding sequence is TGCAGCGTTGTGGGACAGGGTTTCGGAGAGACCCAGTACTTC. This codes for CSVVGQGFGETQYF.

The genes are TRBV2 and TRBJ1-4; 7 bases are shared with TRBD1. Per germline, CDR1 SNHLY and CDR2 FYNNEI. This CDR3 region has 18 residues. Trimming took 0 bases from V and 7 from J; bases not matched to a gene: 14. CDR3: CASSEARDSYLGGEKLFF. The CDR3, as DNA: TGTGCCAGCAGTGAAGCGAGGGACAGCTACCTTGGCGGTGAAAAACTGTTTTTT.

The V and J genes are TRBV12-5 and TRBJ1-5; D might be TRBD1 (6 bases). The CDR3 contains 15 residues. V shed 1 base and J shed 2 bases, with 9 bases lying between them. Looked up from germline, CDR1 is LGHNT and CDR2 is FRNRAP. Written as DNA, the CDR3 is TGTGCTAGTGGTTTGGCGGGGGGCGGCAATCAGCCCCAGCATTTT. Amino acid sequence: CASGLAGGGNQPQHF. Based on the CDR3 plus reference TRBV12-5 and TRBJ1-5, the full variable domain is DARVTQTPRHKVTEMGQEVTMRCQPILGHNTVFWYRQTMMQGLELLAYFRNRAPLDDSGMPKDRFSAEMPDATLATLKIQPSEPRDSAVYFCASGLAGGGNQPQHFGDGTRLSIL.

The V gene is TRBV7-9, the J gene TRBJ2-3; D is ambiguous. Germline V gene data show CDR1 as SEHNR and CDR2 as FQNEAQ (reference sequence). This CDR3 comprises 15 residues. Between the trimmed V and J ends, which lost 2 bases and 3 bases, there was a span of 12 bases. CDR3 in amino acids: CASSLFTDGTDTQYF. The DNA of the CDR3 is TGTGCCAGCAGCTTATTTACAGATGGGACAGATACGCAGTATTTT.

The chain links TRBV9 to TRBJ1-1, with 7 nucleotides matching TRBD1. CDR3 length: 15 residues. Germline CDR1 reads SGDLS; CDR2 reads YYNGEE. Trimming removed 4 bases from V and 1 base from J; junction bases left unmatched: 7. The CDR3 loop is CASSPLGQANTEAFF. CDR3 nucleotides: TGTGCCAGCAGCCCGCTCGGACAGGCGAACACTGAAGCTTTCTTT. Variable domain in full (rest from reference TRBV9 and TRBJ1-1): DSGVTQTPKHLITATGQRVTLRCSPRSGDLSVYWYQQSLDQGLQFLIQYYNGEERAKGNILERFSAQQFPDLHSELNLSSLELGDSALYFCASSPLGQANTEAFFGQGTRLTVV.

V gene TRBV3-1 (or the pseudogene TRBV3-2) combines with J gene TRBJ2-5, with D tentatively TRBD2 (5 bases). Germline V lookup: CDR1 LGHDT, CDR2 YNNKEL (reference sequence). The CDR3 is made up of 17 amino acids. Between the trimmed V and J ends, which lost 0 bases and 3 bases, there was a span of 17 bases. DNA for the CDR3: TGTGCCAGCAGCCAAGAGAGAGCGGCCCCACGGGAAGAGACCCAGTACTTC. Its translation: CASSQERAAPREETQYF.